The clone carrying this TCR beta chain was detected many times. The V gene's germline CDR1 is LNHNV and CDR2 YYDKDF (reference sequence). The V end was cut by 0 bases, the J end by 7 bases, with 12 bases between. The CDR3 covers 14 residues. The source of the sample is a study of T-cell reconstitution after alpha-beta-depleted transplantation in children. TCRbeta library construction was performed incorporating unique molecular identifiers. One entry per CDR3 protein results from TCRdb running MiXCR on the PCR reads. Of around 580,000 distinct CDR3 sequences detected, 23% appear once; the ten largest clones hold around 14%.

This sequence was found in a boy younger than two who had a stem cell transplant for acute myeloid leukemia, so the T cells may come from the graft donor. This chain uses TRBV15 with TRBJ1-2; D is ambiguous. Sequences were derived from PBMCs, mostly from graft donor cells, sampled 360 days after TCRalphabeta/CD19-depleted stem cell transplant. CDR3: CATSRDPGRSGYTF. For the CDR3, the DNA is TGTGCCACCAGCAGAGATCCAGGAAGGAGTGGCTACACCTTC.